This paragraph covers one TCR beta chain sequence. Its specificity is not known. Profiling relied on immunoSEQ multiplex PCR, and the TCRdb table lists in-frame clones only, not all of them. Found here are roughly 5,000 clones, around 76% of them singletons; the top ten hold around 8.8%. These data come from a study of immune evolution from preneoplasia to lung adenocarcinoma. Patient tissue came from resections in Japan or China, 2014–2017. Two lung cancer pathologists independently confirmed each histologic diagnosis. The germline V gene has CDR1 MNHNY and CDR2 SVGAGI (reference sequence). V gave up 2 bases and J gave up 0 bases, with 12 bases separating them. The CDR3 is made up of 16 amino acids. Study-wide points: Top clone share appeared to fall from AAH through AIS, MIA, adenocarcinoma. Later-stage lesions seemingly showed higher T cell density and diversity than normal lung.

Sequenced: FFPE adjacent normal lung tissue. The chain couples TRBV6-6 to TRBJ2-3; D is uncertain. This clonotype was sampled from a person aged 60-79 years with lung adenocarcinoma. CDR3 nucleotides: TGTGCCAGCAGTTACGTCGGCCTATCTAGCACAGATACGCAGTATTTT. The encoded protein is CASSYVGLSSTDTQYF.